This T cell receptor beta chain was profiled in a study of CD8+CD57+ T cells in acquired aplastic anemia. About the study: DNA per sorted CD4+ or CD8+ sample ranged roughly 0.19 to 30 ug, averaging roughly 3.3 ug.

Notes on the study in general: The study found no significant CD8+ Simpson's diversity difference between patients and controls.

Patients sequenced had flow cytometry evidence of CD8+CD57+ cell expansion. This clonotype has at least ten counts. Its antigen is as yet unknown. CDR1 and CDR2 from the germline V gene are MGHRA and YSYEKL. The CDR3 has 19 amino acids. Trimming stripped 1 base from V and 4 bases from J, with 20 bases between. Genomic DNA acted as the template from which TCR beta VDJ combination and CDR3 sequence profiling were carried out. Using its own MiXCR run on the reads, TCRdb lists one record per CDR3 protein. The sample lists some 180,000 distinct CDR3 sequences, less than 65% seen once, with about 39% in the top ten.

Sequencing was done on a sample of sorted CD4+, CD8+, or CD8+CD57+ T cells (not recorded which) from PBMCs. The chain uses TRBV4-1 and TRBJ1-6; D is unresolved. The source is a human donor with aplastic anemia. The CDR3, as DNA: TGCGCCAGCAGCCAAGTAACATGGAAAGACGGGTGGTATAATTCACCCCTCCACTTT. Translated: CASSQVTWKDGWYNSPLHF.